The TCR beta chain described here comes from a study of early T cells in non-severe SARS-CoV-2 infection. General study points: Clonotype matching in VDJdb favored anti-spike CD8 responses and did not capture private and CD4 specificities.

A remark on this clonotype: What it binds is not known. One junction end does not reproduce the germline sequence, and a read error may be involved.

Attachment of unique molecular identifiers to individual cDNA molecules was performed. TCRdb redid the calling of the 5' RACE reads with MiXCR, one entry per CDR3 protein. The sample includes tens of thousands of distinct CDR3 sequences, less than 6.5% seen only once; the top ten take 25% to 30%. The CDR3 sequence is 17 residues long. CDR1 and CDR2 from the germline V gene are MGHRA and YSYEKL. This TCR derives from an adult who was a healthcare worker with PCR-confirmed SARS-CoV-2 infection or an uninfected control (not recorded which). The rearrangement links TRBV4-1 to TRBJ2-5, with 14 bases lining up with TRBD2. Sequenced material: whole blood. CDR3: CASSQEGTSGGQEAQYF. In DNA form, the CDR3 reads TGCGCCAGCAGCCAAGAAGGGACTAGCGGGGGCCAAGAGGCCCAGTACTTC.